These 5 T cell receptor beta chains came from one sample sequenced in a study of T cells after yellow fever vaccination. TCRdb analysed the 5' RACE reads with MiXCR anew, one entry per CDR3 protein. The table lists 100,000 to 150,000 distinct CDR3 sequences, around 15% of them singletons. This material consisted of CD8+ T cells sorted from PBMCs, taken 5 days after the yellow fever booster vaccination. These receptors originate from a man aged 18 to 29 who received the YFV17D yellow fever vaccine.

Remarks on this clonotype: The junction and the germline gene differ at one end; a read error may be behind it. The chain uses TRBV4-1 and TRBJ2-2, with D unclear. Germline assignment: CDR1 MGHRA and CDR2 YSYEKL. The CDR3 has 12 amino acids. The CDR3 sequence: CARSQGPGELFF. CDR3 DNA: TGCGCCCGCAGCCAAGGTCCCGGGGAGCTGTTTTTT.

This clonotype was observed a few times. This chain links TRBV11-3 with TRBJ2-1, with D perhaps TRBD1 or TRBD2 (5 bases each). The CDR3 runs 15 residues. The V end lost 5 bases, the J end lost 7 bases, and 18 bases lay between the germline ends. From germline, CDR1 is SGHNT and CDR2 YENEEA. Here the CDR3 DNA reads TGTGCCAGCAGCGGGCGGGCAGGGTCGGGTAATGAGCAGTTCTTC. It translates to CASSGRAGSGNEQFF.

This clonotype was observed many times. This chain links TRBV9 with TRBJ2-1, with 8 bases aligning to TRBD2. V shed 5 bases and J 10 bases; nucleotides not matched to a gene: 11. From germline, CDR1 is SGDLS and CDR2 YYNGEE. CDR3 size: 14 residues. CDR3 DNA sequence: TGTGCCAGCAGTACCACGGGGGGGCTAGAGGAGCAGTTCTTC. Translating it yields CASSTTGGLEEQFF.

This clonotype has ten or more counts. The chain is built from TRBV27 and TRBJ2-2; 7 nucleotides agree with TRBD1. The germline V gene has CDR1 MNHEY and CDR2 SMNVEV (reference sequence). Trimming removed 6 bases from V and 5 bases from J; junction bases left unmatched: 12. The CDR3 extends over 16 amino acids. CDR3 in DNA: TGTGCCAGCAGCTTCACATCGGGACAGCCAACCGGGGAGCTGTTTTTT. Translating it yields CASSFTSGQPTGELFF.

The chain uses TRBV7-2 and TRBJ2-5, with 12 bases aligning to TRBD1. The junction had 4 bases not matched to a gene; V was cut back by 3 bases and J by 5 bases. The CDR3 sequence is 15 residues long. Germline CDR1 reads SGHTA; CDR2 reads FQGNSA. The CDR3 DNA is TGTGCCAGCAGCTTTTTAGGGACAGGGGGCGAGACCCAGTACTTC. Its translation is CASSFLGTGGETQYF.